This TCR beta chain was captured in a study of blood T cell repertoires in COVID-19. The method was immunoSEQ multiplex PCR; TCRdb's version includes in-frame clones alone and lacks a portion of them. The table lists around 150,000 clones, around 80% of them singletons. Germline V gene data show CDR1 as SEHNR and CDR2 as FQNEAQ (reference sequence). The CDR3 runs to 14 residues. J was trimmed by 9 bases and V by 5 bases; bases with no gene match: 5. Sequenced sample: peripheral blood. The clonotype originates from a woman aged 80 or over in a cohort sampled during active or convalescent COVID-19. The chain carries TRBV7-9 and TRBJ1-6; TRBD1 matches 9 bases. In DNA form, the CDR3 reads TGTGCCAGCAGCCCCGGGACAGGGCCTTCACCCCTCCACTTT. This encodes CASSPGTGPSPLHF. Supplemented by reference TRBV7-9 and TRBJ1-6, the full variable domain reads DTGVSQNPRHKITKRGQNVTFRCDPISEHNRLYWYRQTLGQGPEFLTYFQNEAQLEKSRLLSDRFSAERPKGSFSTLEIQRTEQGDSAMYLCASSPGTGPSPLHFGNGTRLTVT.